The 19 T cell receptor beta chains presented below share a single source sample, sequenced in a study of T-cell reconstitution after alpha-beta-depleted transplantation in children listed by TCRdb under 2016. The protocol used for the library was PCR. TCRdb shows the sequencer as Illumina HiSeq 2500. Molecular barcoding was employed in the preparation of TCR libraries, with unique molecular identifiers being used to normalize TCRbeta repertoire quantification. TCRdb itself trimmed the public reads at Q25 with fastp, ran MiXCR and retained productive beta chains. One record per CDR3 amino acid sequence lists the most common genes and DNA. The sample includes fewer than 550,000 distinct CDR3 sequences, with around 10% observed a single time. The ten top clones hold approximately 14% of the sample. The meaning of the sample's treatment or condition label: allogeneic hematopoietic cell transplantation with graft depleted of TCRalphabeta T cells and CD19 B cells.

The sample here was PBMCs, mostly from graft donor cells, taken 180 days after TCRalphabeta/CD19-depleted stem cell transplant. The receptor source for this set is a female patient aged 2-9 years who had a stem cell transplant for aplastic anemia, so the T cells may come from the graft donor.

At least ten counts were recorded for this clonotype. The rearrangement uses TRBV20-1 and TRBJ2-5, with no clear D. V dropped 7 bases and J dropped 0 bases, with 6 bases sitting between them. CDR3 length: 11 residues. Germline-derived CDR1 and CDR2 are DFQATT and SNEGSKA (reference sequence). The CDR3 loop is CSGPYQETQYF. The CDR3 nucleotides are TGCAGTGGCCCGTACCAAGAGACCCAGTACTTC.

In its sample, this clonotype was seen a few times. The CDR3 loop is CSASQPQGNTGELFF. CDR3 nucleotides: TGCAGTGCGAGTCAACCACAGGGTAACACCGGGGAGCTGTTTTTT. This chain links TRBV20-1 with TRBJ2-2; maybe TRBD1 (6 bases). Germline-derived CDR1 and CDR2 are DFQATT and SNEGSKA (reference sequence). CDR3 length: 15 amino acids. Trimming cost V 6 bases and J 2 bases, with 16 bases left between them.

This clonotype has a count of ten or more. The chain couples TRBV28 to TRBJ1-1, with TRBD1 as a possible D gene (6 bases). This CDR3 has 15 residues. The V gene's germline CDR1 is MDHEN and CDR2 SYDVKM. The V gene lost 4 bases and the J gene lost 1 base, with 13 bases spanning the gap. The CDR3 reads CASSSAGAGNTEAFF. In DNA form, the CDR3 reads TGTGCCAGCAGTTCAGCAGGGGCTGGGAACACTGAAGCTTTCTTT.

This chain connects TRBV28 to TRBJ2-1; TRBD2 agrees at 8 bases. Unmatched junction bases numbered 14, after V lost 8 bases and J lost 5 bases. The germline V gene has CDR1 MDHEN and CDR2 SYDVKM. CDR3 length: 16 residues. The CDR3 nucleotides read TGTGCCAGCGTCGCCCCCAGCGGGGGCCTCGACAATGAGCAGTTCTTC. Translating it yields CASVAPSGGLDNEQFF.

The genes are TRBV6-1 and TRBJ1-1; the match to TRBD1 covers 8 bases. Trimming removed 6 bases from V and 5 bases from J; junction bases left unmatched: 14. Germline V gene sequence: CDR1 MNHNS, CDR2 SASEGT. CDR3 length: 16 residues. CDR3 sequence (DNA): TGTGCCAGCAGGCCCCAGGGGGCGCGGATTGATACTGAAGCTTTCTTT. Translated, it gives CASRPQGARIDTEAFF.

There are many counts of this clonotype. CDR3 DNA: TGTGCCAGCTCGCCCCCGGGATTAGCCAAAAACATTCAGTACTTC. Translating it yields CASSPPGLAKNIQYF. This chain joins TRBV18 and TRBJ2-4, with D possibly TRBD2 on 5 matching bases. The CDR3 runs 15 residues. From germline, CDR1 is KGHSH and CDR2 LQKENI. V lost 6 bases, J lost 0 bases, and 12 bases lay in between.

This chain uses TRBV7-3 with TRBJ2-6; 13 bases match TRBD2. The germline gives CDR1 SGHTA, CDR2 FQGTGA. The J segment lost 1 base and the V segment lost 5 bases, leaving 2 bases of the junction unmatched. This CDR3 has 17 amino acids. The CDR3 DNA follows: TGTGCCAGCAGCCGGACTAGCGGGAGTTCTGGGGCCAACGTCCTGACTTTC. As protein: CASSRTSGSSGANVLTF.

This clonotype was found a few times. This chain links TRBV7-6 with TRBJ2-3; maybe TRBD1 (6 bases). V shed 5 bases and J shed 0 bases, with 21 bases lying between them. CDR3 length: 18 amino acids. Germline V lookup: CDR1 SGHVS, CDR2 FNYEAQ. CDR3 in amino acids: CASSGQGLAGASTDTQYF. Written as DNA, the CDR3 is TGTGCCAGCAGCGGGCAAGGATTGGCAGGGGCCAGCACAGATACGCAGTATTTT.

This clonotype was counted only a few times. The CDR3 loop reads CASSFSSGRSGELFF. The CDR3 bases are TGTGCCAGCAGTTTTTCCAGCGGGAGGTCCGGGGAGCTGTTTTTT. This chain links TRBV12-3 or TRBV12-4 with TRBJ2-2, with 9 bases identical to TRBD2. CDR3 length: 15 amino acids. V gave up 3 bases and J gave up 6 bases; unmatched junction bases: 5.

In this sample, this clonotype turned up a few times. This chain joins TRBV19 and TRBJ1-1; no definite D call. The V end lost 6 bases, the J end lost 1 base, and 15 bases lay between the germline ends. The CDR3 extends over 15 amino acids. CDR1 LNHDA and CDR2 SQIVND come from the germline V gene (reference sequence). Here the CDR3 DNA reads TGTGCCAGTAGCAATATAGGTGCAGGGAACACTGAAGCTTTCTTT. It specifies CASSNIGAGNTEAFF.

This chain uses TRBV27 with TRBJ1-6; no firm D call. The germline V gene encodes CDR1 MNHEY and CDR2 SMNVEV (reference sequence). The V end lost 1 base, the J end lost 8 bases, and 9 bases lay between the germline ends. The CDR3 covers 14 residues. The CDR3 nucleotides read TGTGCCAGCAGTTTATTACTAGTGGATTCACCCCTCCACTTT. This sequence encodes CASSLLLVDSPLHF.

This clonotype was recorded a few times. V usage is TRBV20-1 and J usage is TRBJ2-7; TRBD1 or TRBD2 may be the D gene (7 bases each). Trimming took off 0 bases at V and 0 bases at J, with 15 bases between the two ends. Germline loops: CDR1 DFQATT, CDR2 SNEGSKA (reference sequence). The CDR3 is 16 residues long. CDR3 region: CSARDGGRGPSYEQYF. DNA of the CDR3: TGCAGTGCTAGAGACGGGGGGAGGGGGCCCTCCTACGAGCAGTACTTC.

This chain connects TRBV11-3 to TRBJ2-3; D may be TRBD1 (6 bases). This CDR3 is 15 amino acids long. Trimming removed 5 bases from V and 1 base from J, with 13 bases in between. Germline CDR1 and CDR2: SGHNT and YENEEA. The CDR3 nucleotides read TGTGCCAGCAGCCCCAGGGGCCATCGCACAGATACGCAGTATTTT. This gives the protein CASSPRGHRTDTQYF.

This rearrangement joins TRBV24-1 to TRBJ2-1; weak D call: TRBD2 (5 bases). CDR1 is KGHDR, CDR2 SFDVKD, per germline. CDR3 length equals 16 residues. Trimming removed 10 bases at V and 0 bases at J, with 18 bases between. Here the CDR3 reads CATTSSNGISYNEQFF. The CDR3 region has the DNA TGTGCCACTACTTCCTCGAACGGGATCTCCTACAATGAGCAGTTCTTC.

Note on this clonotype: A clone one base away is much larger, so this may be a read error. The genes are TRBV12-3 or TRBV12-4 and TRBJ2-3; 8 bases align to TRBD2. This CDR3 comprises 15 residues. DNA of the CDR3: TGTGCCAGCTGTTTGACTAGCGCTCACACAGATACGCAGTATTTT. Protein product: CASCLTSAHTDTQYF.

This clonotype came up a few times. The genes are TRBV7-6 and TRBJ2-7; tentatively, D is TRBD2 (6 bases). Per the germline V gene, CDR1 is SGHVS and CDR2 is FNYEAQ. The CDR3 length is 14 residues. Between the trimmed V and J ends, which lost 5 bases and 1 base, there was a span of 12 bases. The CDR3 DNA reads as TGTGCCAGCAGCCCACCGGCGGGATCCTACGAGCAGTACTTC. Its protein is CASSPPAGSYEQYF.

This clonotype showed up just once. This could be a read error, since a much larger clone is one nucleotide away. Likely a read error: the CDR3 ends without its conserved phenylalanine or tryptophan. This chain connects TRBV15 to TRBJ1-5, with D possibly matching TRBD1 (6 bases). CDR3 size: 16 residues. Germline values: CDR1 LNHNV, CDR2 YYDKDF (reference sequence). V dropped 0 bases and J dropped 0 bases, with 9 bases sitting between them. CDR3 sequence reads: CATSREGTLSNQPQHC. As DNA, the CDR3 is TGTGCCACCAGCAGAGAAGGGACACTTAGCAATCAGCCCCAGCATTGT.

The rearrangement links TRBV6-5 to TRBJ1-1; D call uncertain. The germline V and J ends were trimmed by 2 bases and 0 bases, with 10 bases remaining between them. The CDR3 covers 15 residues. CDR1 is MNHEY, CDR2 SVGAGI, per germline. CDR3 sequence (DNA): TGTGCCAGCAGTTACCCCGGACGGATGAACACTGAAGCTTTCTTT. Its protein is CASSYPGRMNTEAFF.

This clonotype came up a few times. The chain joins TRBV29-1 to TRBJ1-2; TRBD1 agrees at 7 bases. The CDR3 totals 13 residues. Germline trimming cut 7 bases from V and 7 bases from J; bases unmatched to any gene: 12. In germline, CDR1 is SQVTM, CDR2 ANQGSEA. CDR3 protein: CSATRDREGGYTF. The CDR3 coding sequence is TGCAGCGCCACCCGAGACAGGGAGGGTGGCTACACCTTC.